Below, 8 T cell receptor beta chains from the same sample are listed, as sequenced in a study of cytotoxic CD8 clonotypes in ibrutinib-treated CLL. Clones were read by immunoSEQ multiplex PCR, and TCRdb kept only the in-frame ones, dropping some. This sample carries about 150,000 clones, 70% to 80% of them seen once, and the ten largest clones take roughly 13%. Specimen: PBMCs, collected after 12 months of ibrutinib treatment. The receptors shown here come from a human donor with chronic lymphocytic leukemia.

On this clone: Its ends do not fully match the called genes, so a read error is possible. The chain combines TRBV7-7 with TRBJ2-7; TRBD1 matches at 8 bases. This CDR3 comprises 15 residues. CDR1 and CDR2 from the germline V gene are SSHAT and FNYEAQ (reference sequence). CDR3 nucleotides: TGTGCTAGCAGCTCAGGACAGGGCCACCTCTACGAGCAGTACTTC. Protein product: CASSSGQGHLYEQYF.

The V and J genes are TRBV27 and TRBJ1-5; D unclear. The CDR3 runs 15 residues. In germline, CDR1 is MNHEY, CDR2 SMNVEV (reference sequence). Trimming removed 3 bases at V and 4 bases at J, with 13 bases between. This CDR3 reads CASSFFPVGNQPQHF. The CDR3 DNA reads TGTGCCAGCAGTTTCTTCCCGGTGGGAAATCAGCCCCAGCATTTT.

The rearrangement links TRBV14 to TRBJ2-4; D remains unclear. In germline, CDR1 is SGHDN, CDR2 FVKESK. This CDR3 has 16 residues. V was shortened by 0 bases and J by 0 bases, with 9 bases between the two germline ends. CDR3 nucleotide sequence: TGTGCCAGCAGCCAAGATAGTTCCCTAGCCAAAAACATTCAGTACTTC. Its translation is CASSQDSSLAKNIQYF.

The chain carries TRBV7-9 and TRBJ1-4; D call uncertain. Per the germline V gene, CDR1 is SEHNR and CDR2 is FQNEAQ (reference sequence). The CDR3 runs to 15 residues. V lost 2 bases and J lost 7, with 14 bases in between. The CDR3 coding sequence is TGTGCCAGCAGCTTATCTTCCAGTATCGGTGAAAAACTGTTTTTT. It encodes CASSLSSSIGEKLFF.

The genes are TRBV9 and TRBJ1-3, with TRBD1 as a possible D gene (6 bases). Germline CDR1 and CDR2: SGDLS and YYNGEE. This CDR3 is built from 14 residues. The V end lost 0 bases, the J end lost 2 bases, and 6 bases lay between the germline ends. CDR3 loop: CASSVGTAGNTIYF. For the CDR3, the DNA is TGTGCCAGCAGCGTAGGGACAGCTGGAAACACCATATATTTT.

The rearrangement joins TRBV9 to TRBJ1-1; 10 bases match TRBD1. CDR1 and CDR2 (germline): SGDLS, YYNGEE. J lost 4 bases, V lost 1 base, and 7 bases had no gene match. The length of the CDR3 is 16 residues. This chain's CDR3 is CASSVRDRGELTEAFF. CDR3 DNA sequence: TGTGCCAGCAGCGTACGGGACAGGGGAGAACTCACTGAAGCTTTCTTT.

The V call is TRBV18, the J call TRBJ2-1, with D maybe TRBD2 (5 bases). The germline V gene has CDR1 KGHSH and CDR2 LQKENI. The CDR3 length is 15 residues. The V and J ends lost 2 bases and 3 bases respectively, with 11 bases between them. DNA for the CDR3: TGTGCCAGCTCACCATCTACGGGAAACTACAATGAGCAGTTCTTC. Its protein is CASSPSTGNYNEQFF.

In its sample, this clone was seen once. CDR3 protein: CASSPSQSGTQYF. The CDR3 DNA reads as TGTGCCAGCTCACCGTCCCAGTCCGGGACCCAGTACTTC. This chain uses TRBV18 with TRBJ2-5, with D unresolved. Germline CDR1 reads KGHSH; CDR2 reads LQKENI. The CDR3 totals 13 residues. V shed 3 bases and J shed 7 bases, with 12 bases lying between them. The full variable domain, with the rest looked up from reference TRBV18 and TRBJ2-5, is NAGVMQNPRHLVRRRGQEARLRCSPMKGHSHVYWYRQLPEEGLKFMVYLQKENIIDESGMPKERFSAEFPKEGPSILRIQQVVRGDSAAYFCASSPSQSGTQYFGPGTRLLVL.